These T cell receptor beta chains were read from a single sample in a study of T-cell memory formation after mild COVID-19. TCRdb passed the 5' RACE reads through MiXCR, listing each CDR3 protein once. The sample records about 400,000 distinct CDR3 sequences, about a sixth being singletons. Sequenced: PBMCs or a T cell subset sorted from them (not recorded which). The origin of the receptors is a man younger than 35 who had mild COVID-19 (a few samples of this study predate the infection). Cell type and time point are not known. The CDR3 runs from the conserved cysteine through the conserved F or W. The order of the fields is D gene, CDR3 length, clone size, V gene, J gene, CDR3 protein, CDR3 DNA. A D gene is named only where the DNA matches it firmly. Rows give clone size only sometimes, using once, few, many, or a class for an expanded clone.

D gene: -
CDR3 length: 16
clone size: -
V gene: TRBV23-1
J gene: TRBJ2-6
CDR3 protein: CASSHPGSSGANVLTF
CDR3 DNA: TGCGCCAGCAGTCACCCCGGGAGCTCTGGGGCCAACGTCCTGACTTTC

D gene: TRBD1
CDR3 length: 16
clone size: few
V gene: TRBV7-3
J gene: TRBJ2-2
CDR3 protein: CASSYGTGGATGELFF
CDR3 DNA: TGTGCCAGCAGTTACGGGACAGGGGGCGCGACCGGGGAGCTGTTTTTT

D gene: -
CDR3 length: 14
clone size: -
V gene: TRBV18
J gene: TRBJ2-7
CDR3 protein: CASSPGIVEYEQYF
CDR3 DNA: TGTGCCAGCTCACCGGGGATTGTGGAGTACGAGCAGTACTTC

D gene: TRBD1
CDR3 length: 13
clone size: -
V gene: TRBV3-1
J gene: TRBJ2-3
CDR3 protein: CASSQGTGDTQYF
CDR3 DNA: TGTGCCAGCAGCCAAGGGACAGGCGACACGCAGTATTTT

D gene: -
CDR3 length: 15
clone size: few
V gene: TRBV4-3
J gene: TRBJ1-5
CDR3 protein: CASSQDDGGRQPQHF
CDR3 DNA: TGCGCCAGCAGCCAAGATGATGGGGGGCGGCAGCCCCAGCATTTT

D gene: -
CDR3 length: 16
clone size: many
V gene: TRBV28
J gene: TRBJ1-1
CDR3 protein: CASSPIMGGMNTEAFF
CDR3 DNA: TGTGCCAGCAGTCCCATAATGGGGGGGATGAACACTGAAGCTTTCTTT

D gene: -
CDR3 length: 14
clone size: -
V gene: TRBV7-6
J gene: TRBJ2-2
CDR3 protein: CASSLTGTSGELFF
CDR3 DNA: TGTGCCAGCAGCCTCACCGGGACCTCCGGGGAGCTGTTTTTT

D gene: TRBD2
CDR3 length: 15
clone size: -
V gene: TRBV11-3
J gene: TRBJ2-5
CDR3 protein: CASSLKRGAQETQYF
CDR3 DNA: TGTGCCAGCAGCTTAAAGCGGGGGGCCCAAGAGACCCAGTACTTC

D gene: TRBD2
CDR3 length: 14
clone size: few
V gene: TRBV20-1
J gene: TRBJ2-5
CDR3 protein: CSATIAGGLETQYF
CDR3 DNA: TGCAGTGCTACAATAGCGGGGGGGCTGGAGACCCAGTACTTC

D gene: TRBD2
CDR3 length: 16
clone size: -
V gene: TRBV5-1
J gene: TRBJ2-1
CDR3 protein: CASSQTGTSSSDEQFF
CDR3 DNA: TGCGCCAGCAGCCAAACCGGGACTAGCAGTTCCGATGAGCAGTTCTTC

D gene: TRBD1
CDR3 length: 14
clone size: -
V gene: TRBV7-9
J gene: TRBJ1-6
CDR3 protein: CASNRGSEDSPLHF
CDR3 DNA: TGTGCCAGCAACAGGGGGTCGGAGGATTCACCCCTCCACTTT

D gene: TRBD1
CDR3 length: 15
clone size: -
V gene: TRBV5-1
J gene: TRBJ2-3
CDR3 protein: CASSYGTGRTDTQYF
CDR3 DNA: TGCGCCAGCAGTTATGGGACAGGACGCACAGATACGCAGTATTTT

D gene: -
CDR3 length: 17
clone size: -
V gene: TRBV6-5
J gene: TRBJ2-5
CDR3 protein: CASSYGFSWGPVETQYF
CDR3 DNA: TGTGCCAGCAGTTACGGATTTTCGTGGGGCCCCGTGGAGACCCAGTACTTC

D gene: -
CDR3 length: 13
clone size: -
V gene: TRBV10-3
J gene: TRBJ2-7
CDR3 protein: CAISAEVAYEQYF
CDR3 DNA: TGTGCCATCAGTGCCGAAGTAGCCTACGAGCAGTACTTC

D gene: -
CDR3 length: 14
clone size: many
V gene: TRBV9
J gene: TRBJ2-3
CDR3 protein: CASSDRARTDTQYF
CDR3 DNA: TGTGCCAGCAGCGACAGGGCCCGCACAGATACGCAGTATTTT

D gene: -
CDR3 length: 14
clone size: -
V gene: TRBV21-1
J gene: TRBJ1-2
CDR3 protein: CASSKEAGSSGYTF
CDR3 DNA: TGTGCCAGCAGCAAAGAGGCAGGTTCGAGTGGCTACACCTTC

D gene: TRBD2
CDR3 length: 15
clone size: -
V gene: TRBV6-2/TRBV6-3
J gene: TRBJ2-5
CDR3 protein: CASRRAGGPQETQYF
CDR3 DNA: TGTGCCAGCAGAAGAGCGGGGGGGCCACAAGAGACCCAGTACTTC

D gene: TRBD1
CDR3 length: 17
clone size: -
V gene: TRBV11-1
J gene: TRBJ2-1
CDR3 protein: CASSKSPGTGYDGEQFF
CDR3 DNA: TGTGCCAGCAGCAAAAGCCCAGGGACAGGGTATGATGGTGAGCAGTTCTTC

D gene: -
CDR3 length: 15
clone size: -
V gene: TRBV5-1
J gene: TRBJ1-4
CDR3 protein: CASSLGSRAAEKLFF
CDR3 DNA: TGCGCCAGCAGCTTGGGTTCCAGGGCGGCTGAAAAACTGTTTTTT

D gene: -
CDR3 length: 10
clone size: many
V gene: TRBV20-1
J gene: TRBJ2-5
CDR3 protein: CSARQETQYF
CDR3 DNA: TGCAGTGCTAGACAGGAGACCCAGTACTTC

D gene: TRBD1
CDR3 length: 13
clone size: many
V gene: TRBV18
J gene: TRBJ1-1
CDR3 protein: CASSTGEDTEAFF
CDR3 DNA: TGTGCCAGCTCAACAGGGGAGGATACTGAAGCTTTCTTT

D gene: TRBD1
CDR3 length: 16
clone size: few
V gene: TRBV5-1
J gene: TRBJ1-4
CDR3 protein: CASRDGTGGSGEKLFF
CDR3 DNA: TGCGCCAGCAGGGATGGGACAGGGGGCTCCGGTGAAAAACTGTTTTTT

D gene: -
CDR3 length: 15
clone size: many
V gene: TRBV24-1
J gene: TRBJ1-2
CDR3 protein: CATSDSGGHDYGYTF
CDR3 DNA: TGTGCCACCAGTGATTCCGGGGGGCATGACTATGGCTACACCTTC

D gene: -
CDR3 length: 14
clone size: few
V gene: TRBV15
J gene: TRBJ1-5
CDR3 protein: CATSRVGEGGPQHF
CDR3 DNA: TGTGCCACCAGCAGAGTAGGGGAGGGTGGGCCCCAGCATTTT

D gene: -
CDR3 length: 16
clone size: many
V gene: TRBV7-6
J gene: TRBJ1-5
CDR3 protein: CASSLGGGESNQPQHF
CDR3 DNA: TGTGCCAGCAGCTTAGGGGGGGGTGAAAGCAATCAGCCCCAGCATTTT

D gene: -
CDR3 length: 15
clone size: few
V gene: TRBV11-2
J gene: TRBJ1-5
CDR3 protein: CASSLTGFSNQPQHF
CDR3 DNA: TGTGCCAGCAGCTTGACGGGGTTTAGCAATCAGCCCCAGCATTTT

D gene: -
CDR3 length: 14
clone size: -
V gene: TRBV7-6
J gene: TRBJ2-5
CDR3 protein: CASSSTPREETQYF
CDR3 DNA: TGTGCCAGCAGCTCCACCCCCCGGGAAGAGACCCAGTACTTC

D gene: TRBD1
CDR3 length: 16
clone size: few
V gene: TRBV5-5
J gene: TRBJ1-1
CDR3 protein: CASSPGTGGRFIEAFF
CDR3 DNA: TGTGCCAGCAGCCCAGGGACAGGGGGTCGTTTCATAGAAGCTTTCTTT

D gene: -
CDR3 length: 16
clone size: -
V gene: TRBV1
J gene: TRBJ2-1
CDR3 protein: CTSSQGTSGNGNEQFF
CDR3 DNA: TGCACCAGCAGCCAAGGAACTAGCGGAAACGGGAATGAGCAGTTCTTC

D gene: -
CDR3 length: 15
clone size: -
V gene: TRBV7-3
J gene: TRBJ2-6
CDR3 protein: CASSPGVPGANVLTF
CDR3 DNA: TGTGCCAGCAGCCCAGGGGTTCCTGGGGCCAACGTCCTGACTTTC

D gene: -
CDR3 length: 12
clone size: few
V gene: TRBV29-1
J gene: TRBJ2-7
CDR3 protein: CSVGEAAYEQYF
CDR3 DNA: TGCAGCGTTGGGGAGGCAGCCTACGAGCAGTACTTC

D gene: TRBD2
CDR3 length: 16
clone size: many
V gene: TRBV18
J gene: TRBJ2-1
CDR3 protein: CASTSAPLAAYNEQFF
CDR3 DNA: TGTGCCAGCACGTCGGCCCCTCTAGCGGCATACAATGAGCAGTTCTTC

D gene: -
CDR3 length: 9
clone size: few
V gene: TRBV13
J gene: TRBJ2-7
CDR3 protein: CASSWSLYF
CDR3 DNA: TGTGCCAGCAGTTGGAGTCTTTATTTC

D gene: -
CDR3 length: 13
clone size: many
V gene: TRBV7-3
J gene: TRBJ2-5
CDR3 protein: CASSFGGGETQYF
CDR3 DNA: TGTGCCAGCAGCTTCGGGGGTGGGGAGACCCAGTACTTC

D gene: TRBD2
CDR3 length: 16
clone size: few
V gene: TRBV20-1
J gene: TRBJ2-1
CDR3 protein: CSAGRTAGGRHNEQFF
CDR3 DNA: TGCAGTGCTGGTCGAACTGCGGGGGGGAGGCACAATGAGCAGTTCTTC

D gene: -
CDR3 length: 12
clone size: few
V gene: TRBV5-6
J gene: TRBJ1-1
CDR3 protein: CASSNRNAEAFF
CDR3 DNA: TGTGCCAGCAGCAACCGGAACGCTGAAGCTTTCTTT

D gene: TRBD2
CDR3 length: 16
clone size: many
V gene: TRBV7-2
J gene: TRBJ2-7
CDR3 protein: CASSQFPAGGLYEQYF
CDR3 DNA: TGTGCCAGCAGCCAATTCCCAGCGGGGGGCCTCTACGAGCAGTACTTC

D gene: -
CDR3 length: 13
clone size: few
V gene: TRBV20-1
J gene: TRBJ1-2
CDR3 protein: CSSNAQHFYGYTF
CDR3 DNA: TGCAGTTCTAACGCCCAACACTTTTATGGCTACACCTTC

D gene: -
CDR3 length: 16
clone size: many
V gene: TRBV6-2/TRBV6-3
J gene: TRBJ1-1
CDR3 protein: CASRGGLIRDGTEAFF
CDR3 DNA: TGTGCCAGCAGGGGCGGACTCATAAGGGATGGCACTGAAGCTTTCTTT

D gene: -
CDR3 length: 16
clone size: -
V gene: TRBV6-5
J gene: TRBJ2-2
CDR3 protein: CASSYSWAPSTGELFF
CDR3 DNA: TGTGCCAGCAGTTACTCGTGGGCCCCGAGCACCGGGGAGCTGTTTTTT

D gene: -
CDR3 length: 13
clone size: -
V gene: TRBV4-1
J gene: TRBJ2-2
CDR3 protein: CASSPGTSGELFF
CDR3 DNA: TGCGCCAGCAGTCCTGGGACATCCGGGGAGCTGTTTTTT

D gene: TRBD1
CDR3 length: 14
clone size: -
V gene: TRBV11-2
J gene: TRBJ2-5
CDR3 protein: CASSGTGGIETQYF
CDR3 DNA: TGTGCCAGCTCCGGGACAGGGGGTATAGAGACCCAGTACTTC

D gene: TRBD1
CDR3 length: 14
clone size: few
V gene: TRBV7-8
J gene: TRBJ1-1
CDR3 protein: CASSPVAGQGEAFF
CDR3 DNA: TGTGCCAGCAGCCCCGTCGCGGGACAGGGTGAAGCTTTCTTT

D gene: -
CDR3 length: 15
clone size: -
V gene: TRBV5-1
J gene: TRBJ1-1
CDR3 protein: CASSLLPQGDTEAFF
CDR3 DNA: TGCGCCAGCAGCTTGTTACCACAGGGTGACACTGAAGCTTTCTTT

D gene: TRBD1
CDR3 length: 13
clone size: -
V gene: TRBV29-1
J gene: TRBJ1-2
CDR3 protein: CSVAWTGGYGYTF
CDR3 DNA: TGCAGCGTAGCCTGGACAGGGGGCTATGGCTACACCTTC

D gene: -
CDR3 length: 18
clone size: few
V gene: TRBV18
J gene: TRBJ2-5
CDR3 protein: CASSQLNLRQNPRETQYF
CDR3 DNA: TGTGCCAGCTCACAACTCAATCTTCGACAGAACCCCAGAGAGACCCAGTACTTC

D gene: TRBD2
CDR3 length: 14
clone size: few
V gene: TRBV7-9
J gene: TRBJ2-3
CDR3 protein: CASSWRGSTDTQYF
CDR3 DNA: TGTGCCAGCAGCTGGCGGGGGAGCACAGATACGCAGTATTTT

D gene: -
CDR3 length: 17
clone size: -
V gene: TRBV7-8
J gene: TRBJ2-3
CDR3 protein: CASSLMGGRVSRDTQYF
CDR3 DNA: TGTGCCAGCAGCTTAATGGGTGGCAGGGTATCGAGGGATACGCAGTATTTT

D gene: -
CDR3 length: 14
clone size: once
V gene: TRBV6-1
J gene: TRBJ1-5
CDR3 protein: CASSEFSAPQPQHF
CDR3 DNA: TGTGCCAGCAGTGAATTTTCAGCCCCTCAGCCCCAGCATTTT

D gene: TRBD1
CDR3 length: 14
clone size: -
V gene: TRBV27
J gene: TRBJ1-5
CDR3 protein: CASSVGTAAEPQHF
CDR3 DNA: TGTGCCAGCAGTGTAGGGACAGCCGCCGAGCCCCAGCATTTT

D gene: -
CDR3 length: 16
clone size: few
V gene: TRBV9
J gene: TRBJ1-2
CDR3 protein: CASSVGLQDLGYGYTF
CDR3 DNA: TGTGCCAGCAGCGTAGGGTTGCAGGACCTGGGCTATGGCTACACCTTC

D gene: -
CDR3 length: 15
clone size: few
V gene: TRBV12-3/TRBV12-4
J gene: TRBJ1-5
CDR3 protein: CASSLNRNLGEPQHF
CDR3 DNA: TGTGCCAGCAGTTTGAACAGGAACCTAGGGGAGCCCCAGCATTTT

D gene: -
CDR3 length: 15
clone size: -
V gene: TRBV12-3/TRBV12-4
J gene: TRBJ2-3
CDR3 protein: CASSLSRGRGDTQYF
CDR3 DNA: TGTGCCAGCAGTTTATCGCGGGGGCGCGGGGATACGCAGTATTTT

D gene: -
CDR3 length: 18
clone size: few
V gene: TRBV7-9
J gene: TRBJ1-4
CDR3 protein: CASSLARGSSSTNEKLFF
CDR3 DNA: TGTGCCAGCAGCTTAGCGCGCGGGAGCTCTTCAACTAATGAAAAACTGTTTTTT

D gene: -
CDR3 length: 17
clone size: -
V gene: TRBV27
J gene: TRBJ1-6
CDR3 protein: CASSFWATTGGNSPLHF
CDR3 DNA: TGTGCCAGCAGTTTCTGGGCGACCACGGGAGGTAATTCACCCCTCCACTTT

D gene: -
CDR3 length: 14
clone size: -
V gene: TRBV7-3
J gene: TRBJ2-3
CDR3 protein: CASSSRAGRDTQYF
CDR3 DNA: TGTGCCAGCAGCTCTCGTGCGGGGAGAGATACGCAGTATTTT

D gene: -
CDR3 length: 16
clone size: many
V gene: TRBV24-1
J gene: TRBJ2-3
CDR3 protein: CATSEAQGRDPDTQYF
CDR3 DNA: TGTGCCACCAGTGAGGCCCAGGGGAGGGACCCAGATACGCAGTATTTT

D gene: -
CDR3 length: 15
clone size: -
V gene: TRBV28
J gene: TRBJ2-1
CDR3 protein: CASSGGGPSYNEQFF
CDR3 DNA: TGTGCCAGCAGTGGGGGGGGCCCGAGCTACAATGAGCAGTTCTTC

D gene: TRBD2
CDR3 length: 18
clone size: many
V gene: TRBV11-3
J gene: TRBJ2-5
CDR3 protein: CASSPVRGGFDRPETQYF
CDR3 DNA: TGTGCCAGCAGCCCCGTACGGGGGGGATTCGATCGGCCAGAGACCCAGTACTTC

D gene: -
CDR3 length: 14
clone size: few
V gene: TRBV9
J gene: TRBJ2-3
CDR3 protein: CASSVRGATDTQYF
CDR3 DNA: TGTGCCAGCAGCGTAAGGGGTGCCACAGATACGCAGTATTTT